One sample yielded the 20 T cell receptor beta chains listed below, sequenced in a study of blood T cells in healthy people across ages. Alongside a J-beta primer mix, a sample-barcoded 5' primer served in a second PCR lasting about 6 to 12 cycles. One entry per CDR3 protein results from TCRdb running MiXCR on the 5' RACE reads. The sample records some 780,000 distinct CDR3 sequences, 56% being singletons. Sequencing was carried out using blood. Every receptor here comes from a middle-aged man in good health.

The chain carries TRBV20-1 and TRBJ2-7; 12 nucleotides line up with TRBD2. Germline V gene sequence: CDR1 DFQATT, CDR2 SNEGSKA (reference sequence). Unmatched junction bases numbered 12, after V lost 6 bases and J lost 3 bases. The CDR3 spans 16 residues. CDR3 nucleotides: TGCAGTGCCAACCCAAAGACTAGCGGGAGTATCTACGAGCAGTACTTC. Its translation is CSANPKTSGSIYEQYF.

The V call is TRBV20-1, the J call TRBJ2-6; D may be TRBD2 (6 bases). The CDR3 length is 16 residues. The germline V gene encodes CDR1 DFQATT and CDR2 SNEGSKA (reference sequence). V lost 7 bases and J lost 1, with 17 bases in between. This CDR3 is CSVGGYSPSGANVLTF. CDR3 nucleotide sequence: TGCAGTGTTGGGGGGTACAGTCCTTCTGGGGCCAACGTCCTGACTTTC.

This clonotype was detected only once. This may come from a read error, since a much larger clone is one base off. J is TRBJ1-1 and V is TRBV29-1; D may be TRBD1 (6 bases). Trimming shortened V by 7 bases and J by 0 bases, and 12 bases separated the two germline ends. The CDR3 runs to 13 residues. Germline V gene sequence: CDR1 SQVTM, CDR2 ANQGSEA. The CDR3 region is CSGQQGVNTEAFF. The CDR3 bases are TGCAGCGGGCAACAGGGAGTGAACACTGAAGCTTTCTTT.

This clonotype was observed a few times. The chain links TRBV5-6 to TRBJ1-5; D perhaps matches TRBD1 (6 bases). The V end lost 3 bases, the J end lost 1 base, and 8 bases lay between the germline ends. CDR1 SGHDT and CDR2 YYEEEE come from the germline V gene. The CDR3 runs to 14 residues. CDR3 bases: TGTGCCAGCAGCTATAGGGGGAGCAATCAGCCCCAGCATTTT. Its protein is CASSYRGSNQPQHF.

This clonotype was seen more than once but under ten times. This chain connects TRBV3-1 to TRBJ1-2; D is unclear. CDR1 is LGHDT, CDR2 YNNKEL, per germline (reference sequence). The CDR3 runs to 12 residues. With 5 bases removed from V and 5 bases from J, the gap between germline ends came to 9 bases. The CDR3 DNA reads TGTGCCAGCAGCAGCGGGGAATATGGCTACACCTTC. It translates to CASSSGEYGYTF. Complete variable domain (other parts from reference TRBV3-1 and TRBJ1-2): DTAVSQTPKYLVTQMGNDKSIKCEQNLGHDTMYWYKQDSKKFLKIMFSYNNKELIINETVPNRFSPKSPDKAHLNLHINSLELGDSAVYFCASSSGEYGYTFGSGTRLTVV.

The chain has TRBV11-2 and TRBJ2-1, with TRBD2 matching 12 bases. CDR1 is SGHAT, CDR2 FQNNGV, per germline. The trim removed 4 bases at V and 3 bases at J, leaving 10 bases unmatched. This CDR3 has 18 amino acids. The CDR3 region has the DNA TGTGCCAGCAGCTCTAGCGGGAGGGCCCATCCTAACTACAATGAGCAGTTCTTC. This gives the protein CASSSSGRAHPNYNEQFF.

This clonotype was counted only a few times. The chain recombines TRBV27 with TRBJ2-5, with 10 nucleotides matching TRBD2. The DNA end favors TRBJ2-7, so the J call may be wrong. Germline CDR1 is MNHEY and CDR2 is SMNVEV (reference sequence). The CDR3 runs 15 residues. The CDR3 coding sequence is TGTGCCAGCAAAATTAAGCGGGAGGGGACCTACGAGCAGTACTTC. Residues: CASKIKREGTYEQYF.

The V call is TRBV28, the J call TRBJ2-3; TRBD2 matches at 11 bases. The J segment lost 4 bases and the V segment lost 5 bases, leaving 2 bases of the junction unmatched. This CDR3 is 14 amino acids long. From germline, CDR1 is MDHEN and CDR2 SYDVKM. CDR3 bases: TGTGCCAGCAGTCGGGGACTAGCGGCAGATACGCAGTATTTT. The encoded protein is CASSRGLAADTQYF.

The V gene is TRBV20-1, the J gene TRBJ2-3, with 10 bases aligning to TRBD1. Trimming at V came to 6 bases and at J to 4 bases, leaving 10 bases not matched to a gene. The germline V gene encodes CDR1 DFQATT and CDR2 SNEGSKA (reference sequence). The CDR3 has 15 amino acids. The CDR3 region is CSASETGGDADTQYF. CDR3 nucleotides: TGCAGTGCAAGCGAGACAGGGGGCGACGCAGATACGCAGTATTTT.

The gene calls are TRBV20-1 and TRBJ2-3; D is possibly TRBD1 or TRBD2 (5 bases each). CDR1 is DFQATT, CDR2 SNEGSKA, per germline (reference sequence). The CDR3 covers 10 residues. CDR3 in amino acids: CGTRTDTQYF. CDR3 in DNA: TGCGGGACCAGAACGGATACGCAGTATTTT.

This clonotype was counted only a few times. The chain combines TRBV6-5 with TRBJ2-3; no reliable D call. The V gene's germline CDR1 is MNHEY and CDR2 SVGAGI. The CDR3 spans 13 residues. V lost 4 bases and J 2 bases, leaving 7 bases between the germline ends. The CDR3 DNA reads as TGTGCCAGCAGTTCACAGCCCACAGATACGCAGTATTTT. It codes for CASSSQPTDTQYF.

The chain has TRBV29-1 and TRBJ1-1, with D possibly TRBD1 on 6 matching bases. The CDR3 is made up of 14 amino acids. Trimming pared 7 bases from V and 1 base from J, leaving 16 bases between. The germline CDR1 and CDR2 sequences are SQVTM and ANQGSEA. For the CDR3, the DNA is TGCAGCGCCGAGACAACGACAGGGAACACTGAAGCTTTCTTT. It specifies CSAETTTGNTEAFF.

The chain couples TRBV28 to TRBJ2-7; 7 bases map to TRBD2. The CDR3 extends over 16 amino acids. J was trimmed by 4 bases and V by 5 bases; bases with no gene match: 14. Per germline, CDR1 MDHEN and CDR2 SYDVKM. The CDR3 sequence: CASSTIPAGMEYEQYF. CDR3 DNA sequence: TGTGCCAGCAGTACGATCCCAGCGGGAATGGAGTACGAGCAGTACTTC.

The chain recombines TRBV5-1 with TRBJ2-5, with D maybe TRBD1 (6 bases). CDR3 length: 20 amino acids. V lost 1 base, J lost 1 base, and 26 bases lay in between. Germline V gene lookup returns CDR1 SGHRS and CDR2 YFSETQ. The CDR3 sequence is CASSLNRGWDADDFQETQYF. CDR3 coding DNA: TGCGCCAGCAGCTTGAATAGGGGGTGGGACGCCGACGACTTCCAAGAGACCCAGTACTTC.

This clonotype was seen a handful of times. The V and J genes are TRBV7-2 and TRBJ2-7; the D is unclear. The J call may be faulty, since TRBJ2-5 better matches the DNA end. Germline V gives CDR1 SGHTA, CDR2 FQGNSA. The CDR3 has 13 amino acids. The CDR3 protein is CASSLEGRQTQYF. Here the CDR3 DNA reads TGTGCCAGCAGCTTAGAAGGTCGTCAGACCCAGTACTTC.

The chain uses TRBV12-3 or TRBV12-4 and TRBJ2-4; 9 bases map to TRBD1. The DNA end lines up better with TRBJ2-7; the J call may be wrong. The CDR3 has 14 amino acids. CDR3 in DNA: TGTGCCAGCAGACCCGGGACAGGGAGCTACGAGCAGTACTTC. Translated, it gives CASRPGTGSYEQYF.

As DNA, the CDR3 is TGCGCCAGCAGTGTGGACAACAGTGGAAAACTGTTTTTT. Translated, it gives CASSVDNSGKLFF. The J gene is TRBJ1-4, the V gene TRBV10-2; D might be TRBD1 (5 bases). The CDR3 sequence is 13 residues long. Germline loops: CDR1 WSHSY, CDR2 SAAADI. V was trimmed by 4 bases and J by 10 bases, leaving 13 bases between them.

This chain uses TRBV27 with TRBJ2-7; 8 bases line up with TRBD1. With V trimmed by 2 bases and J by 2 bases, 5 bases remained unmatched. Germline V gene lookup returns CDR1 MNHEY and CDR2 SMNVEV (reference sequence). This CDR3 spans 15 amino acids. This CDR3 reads CASSLRTGFTYEQYF. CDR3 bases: TGTGCCAGCAGTTTAAGGACAGGGTTCACCTACGAGCAGTACTTC.

CDR3 protein: CASSSGWDRGTDTQYF. The CDR3 coding sequence is TGTGCCAGCAGTTCGGGCTGGGACAGGGGAACAGATACGCAGTATTTT. V usage is TRBV28 and J usage is TRBJ2-3; 10 bases fit TRBD1. Trimming removed 4 bases from V and 3 bases from J; junction bases left unmatched: 7. Per the germline V gene, CDR1 is MDHEN and CDR2 is SYDVKM. CDR3 length: 16 residues. Full variable domain (missing parts from reference TRBV28 and TRBJ2-3): DVKVTQSSRYLVKRTGEKVFLECVQDMDHENMFWYRQDPGLGLRLIYFSYDVKMKEKGDIPEGYSVSREKKERFSLILESASTNQTSMYLCASSSGWDRGTDTQYFGPGTRLTVL.

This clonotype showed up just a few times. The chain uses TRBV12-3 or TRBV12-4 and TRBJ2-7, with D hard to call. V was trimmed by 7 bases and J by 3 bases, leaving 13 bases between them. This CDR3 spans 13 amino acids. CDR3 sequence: CASMGQAIYEQYF. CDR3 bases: TGTGCCAGCATGGGCCAGGCAATCTACGAGCAGTACTTC.